This T cell receptor (beta chain) was recovered during a study of blood T cell repertoires in COVID-19. Study in general: The analysed material was cDNA or gDNA that came from T cells, B-cell-depleted T cells, or PBMCs.

Authors' methods: Nucleated cell number was recorded as an estimate derived from reference gene primer amplification. Libraries were prepared by immunoSEQ multiplex PCR; TCRdb keeps only in-frame clonotypes and omits some of them. V, J and clone size were drawn from that table, and D and trimming were deduced from the DNA. The sample has some 250,000 clones, 80% to 90% seen once; the top ten hold under 2.5%. The participants were between roughly 18 and 100 years old and came from 24 US areas. Symptom resolution, clearance, or two negative PCRs marked donors in Cohort 3 as recovered. CDR1 and CDR2 (germline): LGHDT, YNNKEL (reference sequence). V gave up 1 base and J gave up 5 bases; unmatched junction bases: 10. The CDR3 has 16 residues.

The sequence was collected from a woman between 50 and 59 years old who had recovered from COVID-19. Sequenced material: PBMCs or T cells enriched from blood (not recorded which). The V gene is TRBV3-1 (or the pseudogene TRBV3-2), the J gene TRBJ2-5; 7 nucleotides line up with TRBD2. CDR3 DNA sequence: TGTGCCAGCAGCCAAGGGTCCAGCGGGACTTTGGAGACCCAGTACTTC. This codes for CASSQGSSGTLETQYF.